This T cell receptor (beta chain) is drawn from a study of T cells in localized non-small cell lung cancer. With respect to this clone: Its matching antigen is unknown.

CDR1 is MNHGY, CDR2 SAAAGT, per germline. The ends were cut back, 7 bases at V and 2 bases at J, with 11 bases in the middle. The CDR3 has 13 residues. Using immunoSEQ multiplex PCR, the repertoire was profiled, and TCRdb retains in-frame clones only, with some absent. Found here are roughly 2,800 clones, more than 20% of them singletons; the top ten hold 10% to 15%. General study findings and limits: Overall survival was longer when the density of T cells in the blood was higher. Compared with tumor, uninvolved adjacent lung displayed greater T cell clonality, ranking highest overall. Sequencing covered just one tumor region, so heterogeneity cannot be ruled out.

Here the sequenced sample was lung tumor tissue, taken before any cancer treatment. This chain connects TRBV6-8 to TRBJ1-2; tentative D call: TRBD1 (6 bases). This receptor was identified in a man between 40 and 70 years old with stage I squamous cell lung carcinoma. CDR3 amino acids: CASTSTGNYGYTF. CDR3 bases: TGTGCCAGCACCTCTACAGGGAACTATGGCTACACCTTC.